There are a few counts of the clone carrying this TCR beta chain. Its antigen is unidentified. The data were obtained in a study of cytomegalovirus exposure and HLA in healthy donors. Germline CDR1 reads MNHEY; CDR2 reads SMNVEV (reference sequence). V was clipped by 4 bases and J by 9 bases, with 13 bases between them. The CDR3 loop spans 14 amino acids. Overall study findings and caveats: Several of the most significant clusters appeared, in a later analysis, to be linked to common viral pathogens. In a later analysis, TCR beta V- and J-gene trimming showed a link to a missense DCLRE1C variant.

The PCR employed 60 Vbeta primers together with 13 Jbeta primers. As originally analysed: Around 80 million unique TCR beta chains, 10 million to 13 million of them shared, were counted by a later analysis. Produced via immunoSEQ multiplex PCR; TCRdb's table is partial and in-frame only. For V, J and clone size, that table is used; D and trimming come from the DNA. Among just over 200,000 clones listed, just under 70% were seen once. The genes are TRBV27 and TRBJ1-6; a weak D match, TRBD1 (5 bases). The source of this sequence is a man aged 40-50 years in good health and CMV-seropositive. The sample taken for sequencing was PBMCs. The CDR3 DNA sequence: TGTGCCAGCAGTTGGGAGGGGCAGAGTTCACCCCTCCACTTT. Translation: CASSWEGQSSPLHF.